Below, 30 T cell receptor beta chains from the same sample are listed, as sequenced in a study of blood T cell repertoires in COVID-19. Measured with immunoSEQ multiplex PCR; TCRdb has only the in-frame clones, and not every one. This sample has some 160,000 clones; 70% to 90% occur once, and the top ten carry approximately 2.8%. The sample comprised peripheral blood. The receptors originated from a man aged 55 to 70 with acute or convalescent COVID-19.

The gene calls are TRBV5-1 and TRBJ2-1; the D gene is possibly TRBD2 (5 bases). V was pared by 1 base and J by 10 bases, with 12 bases between. The CDR3 runs 13 residues. From germline, CDR1 is SGHRS and CDR2 YFSETQ. CDR3 protein: CASSLPPEREQFF. The CDR3 DNA reads TGCGCCAGCAGCTTGCCCCCAGAGCGGGAGCAGTTCTTC.

This chain uses TRBV29-1 with TRBJ1-4; D is undetermined. Trimming removed 6 bases from V and 6 bases from J, with 11 bases in between. This CDR3 has 12 amino acids. Germline V gene sequence: CDR1 SQVTM, CDR2 ANQGSEA. This CDR3 is CSVSDFYEKLFF. The CDR3, as DNA: TGCAGCGTATCGGACTTTTATGAAAAACTGTTTTTT.

As concerns this clone: Distinct nucleotide sequences in the sample also encode this CDR3. The chain carries TRBV11-3 and TRBJ2-1; 9 nucleotides align to TRBD2. The length of the CDR3 is 15 residues. Germline V lookup: CDR1 SGHNT, CDR2 YENEEA. The V segment lost 1 base and the J segment 3 bases; nucleotides outside the gene matches: 1. In DNA form, the CDR3 reads TGTGCCAGCAGCTTAGGACTAGCGGACTACAATGAGCAGTTCTTC. It encodes CASSLGLADYNEQFF.

The CDR3 region has the DNA TGTGCCAGCAGCGGAGGCGGGCATGGCTACACCTTC. It encodes CASSGGGHGYTF. This chain connects TRBV14 to TRBJ1-2; D ambiguous. The CDR3 length is 12 residues. The ends were cut back, 5 bases at V and 6 bases at J, with 10 bases in the middle. Germline lookup yields CDR1 SGHDN and CDR2 FVKESK.

V and J are TRBV6-5 and TRBJ1-1, with D possibly being TRBD1 (5 bases). Germline CDR1 is MNHEY and CDR2 is SVGAGI. The CDR3 length is 15 residues. V was cut by 5 bases and J by 7 bases, with 20 bases left in between. DNA of the CDR3: TGTGCCAGCAGTCCCCTAAGCCAGGGTGGAAATGAAGCTTTCTTT. Translation gives CASSPLSQGGNEAFF.

This rearrangement joins TRBV25-1 to TRBJ1-2; a weak D match, TRBD1 (5 bases). Germline-derived CDR1 and CDR2 are MGHDK and SYGVNS. This CDR3 has 17 residues. Trimming removed 2 bases at V and 0 bases at J, with 16 bases between. CDR3 coding DNA: TGTGCCAGCAGTGAAGGTCTGGGGCCGAAGACTAACTATGGCTACACCTTC. Translated, it gives CASSEGLGPKTNYGYTF.

The V call is TRBV6-2 or TRBV6-3, the J call TRBJ1-3, with 7 bases that match TRBD1. This CDR3 is built from 14 residues. CDR1 MNHEY and CDR2 SVGEGT come from the germline V gene. V lost 2 bases, J lost 4 bases, and 2 bases stayed unmatched. CDR3 nucleotides: TGTGCCAGCAGTTACGGACAGGCGGGAAACACCATATATTTT. Translation gives CASSYGQAGNTIYF.

The rearrangement uses TRBV12-3 or TRBV12-4 and TRBJ1-2; D is unclear. There are 12 residues in the CDR3. V lost 3 bases, J lost 2 bases, and 4 bases lay in between. CDR3 in amino acids: CASSFLNYGYTF. CDR3 bases: TGTGCCAGCAGTTTTTTAAACTATGGCTACACCTTC.

The chain has TRBV2 and TRBJ2-7, with D maybe TRBD1 (5 bases). Germline loops: CDR1 SNHLY, CDR2 FYNNEI. V was trimmed by 9 bases and J by 5 bases, leaving 17 bases between them. The CDR3 contains 13 residues. CDR3 in amino acids: CASKMGRVDEQYF. CDR3 DNA: TGTGCCAGTAAAATGGGCAGGGTCGACGAGCAGTACTTC. Supplemented by reference TRBV2 and TRBJ2-7, the full variable domain reads EPEVTQTPSHQVTQMGQEVILRCVPISNHLYFYWYRQILGQKVEFLVSFYNNEISEKSEIFDDQFSVERPDGSNFTLKIRSTKLEDSAMYFCASKMGRVDEQYFGPGTRLTVT.

The chain links TRBV19 to TRBJ1-4, with 12 bases fitting TRBD1. The CDR3 length is 18 residues. Germline CDR1 LNHDA, CDR2 SQIVND (reference sequence). With V trimmed by 2 bases and J by 7 bases, 11 bases remained unmatched. CDR3 DNA sequence: TGTGCCAGTAGTATAATCCGGAGGGACAGGGGGCTTAGTGAAAAACTGTTTTTT. Encoded protein: CASSIIRRDRGLSEKLFF.

The chain is built from TRBV19 and TRBJ1-1, with D tentatively TRBD1 (5 bases). In germline, CDR1 is LNHDA, CDR2 SQIVND (reference sequence). The CDR3 is 15 residues long. Between the trimmed V and J ends, which lost 3 bases and 1 base, there was a span of 12 bases. CDR3: CASSISGDSNTEAFF. The CDR3 nucleotides are TGTGCCAGTAGTATCTCCGGGGACTCGAACACTGAAGCTTTCTTT.

The rearrangement joins TRBV27 to TRBJ1-1, with TRBD1 as a possible D gene (6 bases). The germline V gene encodes CDR1 MNHEY and CDR2 SMNVEV (reference sequence). V lost 2 bases and J lost 2, with 15 bases in between. The CDR3 spans 16 residues. DNA for the CDR3: TGTGCCAGCAGTTTACCGCCTACAGGGTCCAACACTGAAGCTTTCTTT. As protein: CASSLPPTGSNTEAFF.

This chain uses TRBV2 with TRBJ2-6; 10 bases line up with TRBD1. Germline V gives CDR1 SNHLY, CDR2 FYNNEI. This CDR3 is built from 16 residues. The V gene end was trimmed by 6 bases and the J gene end by 2 bases; junction bases not matched to a gene: 4. The CDR3 region is CASRRTGGAGANVLTF. DNA of the CDR3: TGTGCCAGCAGGAGGACAGGGGGGGCTGGGGCCAACGTCCTGACTTTC.

The rearrangement joins TRBV6-5 to TRBJ1-2; weak D call: TRBD1 (5 bases). CDR1 and CDR2 from the germline V gene are MNHEY and SVGAGI. The ends were cut back, 11 bases at V and 4 bases at J, with 11 bases in the middle. This CDR3 spans 11 amino acids. CDR3 region: CAVHDSYGYTF. The CDR3 DNA is TGTGCCGTCCACGACAGCTATGGCTACACCTTC.

The chain employs TRBV6-6 and TRBJ1-5; D not resolved. Germline V lookup: CDR1 MNHNY, CDR2 SVGAGI (reference sequence). The germline V and J ends were trimmed by 2 bases and 7 bases, with 12 bases remaining between them. This CDR3 contains 14 residues. Here the CDR3 DNA reads TGTGCCAGCAGTTACGGAGGGTCAGGCCAGCCCCAGCATTTT. This encodes CASSYGGSGQPQHF.

The CDR3 nucleotides read TGTGCCAGCAGCTACGCCGGGTCACCCCTCCACTTT. Encoded protein: CASSYAGSPLHF. The rearrangement links TRBV27 to TRBJ1-6; D not certain. CDR3 length: 12 amino acids. In germline, CDR1 is MNHEY, CDR2 SMNVEV (reference sequence). V lost 6 bases to trimming and J lost 10 bases, with 10 bases between them.

J is TRBJ2-1 and V is TRBV20-1; D may be TRBD2 (8 bases). The CDR3 totals 16 residues. The ends were cut back, 3 bases at V and 3 bases at J, with 18 bases in the middle. The germline gives CDR1 DFQATT, CDR2 SNEGSKA (reference sequence). CDR3: CSASYSGGGLYNEQFF. CDR3 bases: TGCAGTGCTAGTTACTCGGGAGGGGGCCTCTACAATGAGCAGTTCTTC.

This rearrangement joins TRBV5-5 to TRBJ1-5; TRBD1 might be the D (5 bases). The CDR3 contains 16 residues. In germline, CDR1 is SGHKS, CDR2 YYEKEE (reference sequence). Trimming left V 4 bases short and J 3 bases short, with 17 bases between. CDR3 loop: CASSQGLGGLNQPQHF. The DNA for the CDR3 is TGTGCCAGCAGCCAGGGCCTTGGAGGGCTCAATCAGCCCCAGCATTTT.

The rearrangement joins TRBV18 to TRBJ1-2, with 8 bases matching TRBD1. CDR3 length: 13 amino acids. The germline CDR1 and CDR2 sequences are KGHSH and LQKENI. Losses at the gene ends were 6 bases for V and 6 bases for J; bases not matched to a gene: 6. This CDR3 is CASSRQGNHGYTF. The CDR3 coding sequence is TGTGCCAGCTCGAGACAGGGGAATCATGGCTACACCTTC.

The chain has TRBV11-2 and TRBJ1-5; TRBD1 is a possible D gene (6 bases). Germline CDR1 SGHAT, CDR2 FQNNGV. The CDR3 totals 13 residues. Deletions cut 5 bases from V and 1 base from J, with 6 bases between. This chain's CDR3 is CASSTGSNQPQHF. In DNA, the CDR3 is TGTGCCAGCAGCACAGGGAGCAATCAGCCCCAGCATTTT.

The chain joins TRBV6-5 to TRBJ1-1; D is possibly TRBD1 (5 bases). Germline V gene sequence: CDR1 MNHEY, CDR2 SVGAGI. This CDR3 spans 14 amino acids. V lost 7 bases to trimming and J lost 3 bases, with 15 bases between them. CDR3 region: CASNMRQGHTEAFF. The CDR3 DNA reads as TGTGCCAGCAACATGCGCCAGGGCCACACTGAAGCTTTCTTT.

V gene TRBV6-2 or TRBV6-3 combines with J gene TRBJ2-3, with D perhaps matching TRBD2 (6 bases). Trimming took 3 bases from V and 4 from J, leaving 20 bases between them. Per the germline V gene, CDR1 is MNHEY and CDR2 is SVGEGT. This CDR3 has 17 amino acids. CDR3 sequence reads: CASSYGRLAIAADTQYF. The CDR3 nucleotides read TGTGCCAGCAGTTATGGGCGGCTAGCGATAGCAGCAGATACGCAGTATTTT.

The gene calls are TRBV4-3 and TRBJ1-1; D is perhaps TRBD1 (6 bases). The germline V and J ends were trimmed by 6 bases and 4 bases, with 21 bases remaining between them. The germline CDR1 and CDR2 sequences are LGHNA and YSLEER. CDR3 length: 16 residues. The CDR3 nucleotides read TGCGCCAGCAGTCACACGGGACACCCGGCGGGCACTGAAGCTTTCTTT. As protein: CASSHTGHPAGTEAFF.

The CDR3 DNA follows: TGTGCCAGCAGCTTGGGTGTAGCGGGAGACTACGAGCAGTACTTC. Residues: CASSLGVAGDYEQYF. V usage is TRBV5-6 and J usage is TRBJ2-7; 9 positions match TRBD2. V gave up 0 bases and J gave up 3 bases; unmatched junction bases: 4. The CDR3 is 15 amino acids. Germline V gene data show CDR1 as SGHDT and CDR2 as YYEEEE.

The rearrangement links TRBV28 to TRBJ2-7; D gene uncertain. V was trimmed by 3 bases and J by 1 base, leaving 4 bases between them. The CDR3 length is 12 residues. The germline CDR1 and CDR2 sequences are MDHEN and SYDVKM. The CDR3: CASSLYSYEQYF. The CDR3 DNA follows: TGTGCCAGCAGTTTGTATTCCTACGAGCAGTACTTC.

V gene TRBV5-1 combines with J gene TRBJ1-4; tentatively, D is TRBD1 (5 bases). The V end was cut by 7 bases, the J end by 3 bases, with 19 bases between. Germline CDR1 and CDR2: SGHRS and YFSETQ. The CDR3 runs 16 residues. The CDR3 loop is CASCPDPGRANEKLFF. The CDR3, as DNA: TGCGCCAGCTGCCCAGACCCAGGGAGGGCTAATGAAAAACTGTTTTTT. The full variable domain, its missing parts supplied by reference TRBV5-1 and TRBJ1-4, is KAGVTQTPRYLIKTRGQQVTLSCSPISGHRSVSWYQQTPGQGLQFLFEYFSETQRNKGNFPGRFSGRQFSNSRSEMNVSTLELGDSALYLCASCPDPGRANEKLFFGSGTQLSVL.

The CDR3, as DNA: TGCAGCGTTGGCGAGGACTATGGCTACACCTTC. This translates into CSVGEDYGYTF. The chain joins TRBV29-1 to TRBJ1-2; D is uncertain. This CDR3 region has 11 residues. With 4 bases removed from V and 3 bases from J, the gap between germline ends came to 6 bases. In germline, CDR1 is SQVTM, CDR2 ANQGSEA.

The chain carries TRBV30 and TRBJ2-3; 9 bases match TRBD2. This CDR3 has 14 amino acids. Per the germline V gene, CDR1 is GTSNPN and CDR2 is SVGIG (reference sequence). The V and J ends lost 4 bases and 5 bases, in that order; junction bases with no gene match: 7. The CDR3 DNA reads as TGTGCCTGGATGAGGGGACTAGCTGTAGATACGCAGTATTTT. Translating it yields CAWMRGLAVDTQYF.

The chain couples TRBV12-5 to TRBJ1-3; 7 bases map to TRBD1. The germline V gene encodes CDR1 LGHNT and CDR2 FRNRAP. The CDR3 totals 15 residues. The J segment lost 6 bases and the V segment lost 2 bases, leaving 7 bases of the junction unmatched. CDR3 DNA sequence: TGTGCTAGTGGTTTGACGACAGGGCGGCAAAACACCATATATTTT. Encoded protein: CASGLTTGRQNTIYF. Full variable domain (outside the CDR3, taken from reference TRBV12-5 and TRBJ1-3): DARVTQTPRHKVTEMGQEVTMRCQPILGHNTVFWYRQTMMQGLELLAYFRNRAPLDDSGMPKDRFSAEMPDATLATLKIQPSEPRDSAVYFCASGLTTGRQNTIYFGEGSWLTVV.

This clone was seen just once. For the CDR3, the DNA is TGTGCCAGCAGTTACTCTTCGCCGGGACAGGAGCAGTTCTTC. Its protein product is CASSYSSPGQEQFF. The J gene is TRBJ2-1, the V gene TRBV6-5; 7 bases map to TRBD1. The CDR3 spans 14 residues. J lost 10 bases, V lost 0 bases, and 6 bases had no gene match. Germline V gene data show CDR1 as MNHEY and CDR2 as SVGAGI.